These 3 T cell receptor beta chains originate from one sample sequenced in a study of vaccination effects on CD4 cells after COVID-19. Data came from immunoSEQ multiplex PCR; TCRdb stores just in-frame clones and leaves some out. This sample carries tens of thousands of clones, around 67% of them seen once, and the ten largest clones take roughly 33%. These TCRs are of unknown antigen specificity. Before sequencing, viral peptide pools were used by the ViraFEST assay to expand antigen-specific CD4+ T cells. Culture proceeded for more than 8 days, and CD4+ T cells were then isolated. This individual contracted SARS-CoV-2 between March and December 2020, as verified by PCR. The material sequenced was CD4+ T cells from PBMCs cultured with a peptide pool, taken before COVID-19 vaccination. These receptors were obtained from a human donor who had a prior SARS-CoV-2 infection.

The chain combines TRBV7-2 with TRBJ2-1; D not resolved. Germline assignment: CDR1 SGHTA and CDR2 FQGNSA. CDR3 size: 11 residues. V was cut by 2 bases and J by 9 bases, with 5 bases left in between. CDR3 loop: CASSLTSEQFF. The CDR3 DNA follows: TGTGCCAGCAGCTTAACGAGTGAGCAGTTCTTC.

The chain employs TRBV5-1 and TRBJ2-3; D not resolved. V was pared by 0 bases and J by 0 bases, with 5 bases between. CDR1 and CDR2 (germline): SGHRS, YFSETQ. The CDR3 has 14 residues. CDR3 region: CASSLAKSTDTQYF. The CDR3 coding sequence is TGCGCCAGCAGCTTGGCAAAAAGCACAGATACGCAGTATTTT.

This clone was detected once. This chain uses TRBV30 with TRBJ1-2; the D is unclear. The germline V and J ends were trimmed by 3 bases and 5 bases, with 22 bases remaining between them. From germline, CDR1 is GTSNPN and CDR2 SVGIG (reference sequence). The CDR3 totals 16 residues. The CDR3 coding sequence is TGTGCCTGGAGGCGATTTGACCGGGAAACCACTTATGGCTACACCTTC. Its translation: CAWRRFDRETTYGYTF.